Below are 9 T cell receptor beta chains sequenced from a single sample in a study of CD8+ T cells in alopecia areata listed by TCRdb under 2018. The method was the immunoSEQ multiplex PCR assay. For TCR sequencing, RNA was extracted from every sample and reverse transcribed into cDNA to serve as template. This is the immuneACCESS table as TCRdb keeps it, with only in-frame sequences that have V and J called. A part of the clones is gone; compared with another copy, unresolved V genes explain less than half, and the rest is unexplained. For this sample there are about 100,000 clones; 55% to 75% appear just once. The ten top clones hold more than 20% of the sample. The sample comprised CD8+ T cells sorted from blood. The receptors derive from a human donor in good health.

This chain uses TRBV28 with TRBJ2-3, with TRBD1 matching 10 bases. From germline, CDR1 is MDHEN and CDR2 SYDVKM. After removal of 3 bases from V and 5 bases from J, the junction contained 14 bases not matched to a gene. The CDR3 totals 18 residues. CDR3 sequence: CASSLGTGELGDGDTQYF. CDR3 DNA: TGTGCCAGCAGTTTGGGGACAGGGGAGCTAGGGGATGGAGATACGCAGTATTTT.

This clone was observed a handful of times. This chain links TRBV11-1 with TRBJ2-7; 7 nucleotides line up with TRBD1. Germline CDR1 reads SGHAT; CDR2 reads FQDESV (reference sequence). The V gene end was trimmed by 5 bases and the J gene end by 3 bases; junction bases not matched to a gene: 4. This CDR3 is 13 amino acids long. The CDR3 here is CASSLGQDYEQYF. The CDR3 DNA is TGTGCCAGCAGCCTTGGACAGGACTACGAGCAGTACTTC.

Ten or more counts support this clone. The chain couples TRBV28 to TRBJ2-7; the D gene is possibly TRBD1 (6 bases). Germline V lookup: CDR1 MDHEN, CDR2 SYDVKM. This CDR3 spans 17 amino acids. V was trimmed by 1 base and J by 1 base, leaving 17 bases between them. The CDR3 is CASSLFGQIRPSYEQYF. The DNA for the CDR3 is TGTGCCAGCAGTTTATTTGGACAGATCCGGCCGTCCTACGAGCAGTACTTC.

Note on this clone: A read error is the likely source, as a far larger clone sits one nucleotide away. This CDR3 is also generated by other DNA sequences in the sample. This chain uses TRBV7-2 with TRBJ1-2, with D unresolved. CDR3 length: 15 residues. CDR1 SGHTA and CDR2 FQGNSA come from the germline V gene. Trimming cost V 5 bases and J 6 bases, with 19 bases left between them. The CDR3 protein is CASSQEEGRVDGYTF. In nucleotides, the CDR3 is TGTGCCAGCAGCCAAGAAGAGGGAAGGGTTGATGGCTACACCTTC.

The chain recombines TRBV11-2 with TRBJ2-3, with 8 bases matching TRBD1. The trim removed 2 bases at V and 7 bases at J, leaving 5 bases unmatched. Germline V gene data show CDR1 as SGHAT and CDR2 as FQNNGV. The CDR3 is 14 amino acids. CDR3 coding DNA: TGTGCCAGCAGCTTACAGGACAGGGTTAATACGCAGTATTTT. Translation: CASSLQDRVNTQYF.

The chain is built from TRBV29-1 and TRBJ1-1; TRBD1 is a possible D gene (5 bases). Germline assignment: CDR1 SQVTM and CDR2 ANQGSEA. The CDR3 is 17 amino acids. Trimming shortened V by 0 bases and J by 3 bases, and 20 bases separated the two germline ends. CDR3 in amino acids: CSVEEGTLLPMDTEAFF. CDR3 bases: TGCAGCGTTGAAGAGGGGACCCTTCTTCCCATGGACACTGAAGCTTTCTTT.

The V call is TRBV13, the J call TRBJ1-2; D gene ambiguous. Germline loops: CDR1 PRHDT, CDR2 FYEKMQ (reference sequence). V gave up 5 bases and J gave up 6 bases, with 19 bases separating them. CDR3 length equals 15 residues. CDR3 residues: CASSTLTTSTDGYTF. In DNA, the CDR3 is TGTGCCAGCAGCACCCTGACAACTTCCACCGATGGCTACACCTTC.

This clone has only a few counts. The chain uses TRBV28 and TRBJ1-5, with D uncertain. This CDR3 region has 15 residues. Germline lookup yields CDR1 MDHEN and CDR2 SYDVKM. Trimming took 6 bases from V and 4 from J, leaving 16 bases between them. CDR3 sequence: CASRDLRLTNQPQHF. CDR3 coding DNA: TGTGCCAGCAGAGATCTACGACTGACAAATCAGCCCCAGCATTTT.

The chain links TRBV13 to TRBJ2-7; D is undetermined. Germline CDR1 and CDR2: PRHDT and FYEKMQ (reference sequence). The length of the CDR3 is 14 residues. V was pared by 2 bases and J by 6 bases, with 14 bases between. The CDR3 nucleotides read TGTGCCAGCAGCTTACAGCGCCGAATATCCGAGCAGTACTTC. This encodes CASSLQRRISEQYF.